This is a list of T cell receptor beta chains from one sample in a study of T-cell memory formation after mild COVID-19. TCRdb independently ran MiXCR on the 5' RACE reads; one entry per CDR3 protein. The repertoire holds about 68,000 distinct CDR3 sequences, 15% to 20% seen once, with 31% in the top ten. Sequenced input: PBMCs or a T cell subset sorted from them (not recorded which). The receptors derive from an adult woman who had mild COVID-19 (a few samples of this study predate the infection). Cell type and time point are not known. Both conserved end residues are part of each CDR3. Each record gives: V gene, clone size, D gene, J gene, CDR3 protein, CDR3 DNA. A D gene is named only where the DNA matches it firmly. A clone size is listed for some rows: how often the clone was seen (once, few, many), or a class if it is expanded.

TRBV24-1	NA	NA	TRBJ2-1	CATSVGDEQFF	TGTGCCACCAGTGTAGGGGATGAGCAGTTCTTC
TRBV29-1	few	NA	TRBJ2-4	CSVEPPGKNIQYF	TGCAGCGTTGAACCCCCGGGTAAAAACATTCAGTACTTC
TRBV11-3	NA	TRBD2	TRBJ2-1	CASSLASGGAFHEQFF	TGTGCCAGCAGCTTGGCTAGCGGGGGGGCTTTCCATGAGCAGTTCTTC
TRBV7-8	few	TRBD2	TRBJ2-7	CASSFLAGPYEQYF	TGTGCCAGCAGCTTCCTAGCGGGACCCTACGAGCAGTACTTC
TRBV4-1	NA	TRBD2	TRBJ2-7	CASSQDPGGASYEQYF	TGCGCCAGCAGCCAAGATCCGGGGGGGGCCTCCTACGAGCAGTACTTC
TRBV4-1	few	TRBD2	TRBJ2-5	CASSHADTSGEETQYF	TGCGCCAGCAGCCACGCCGATACTAGCGGTGAAGAGACCCAGTACTTC
TRBV11-2	few	NA	TRBJ2-1	CASSNPGQRNEQFF	TGTGCCAGCAGCAACCCAGGACAGCGCAATGAGCAGTTCTTC
TRBV20-1	NA	NA	TRBJ1-2	CSARDPLSSDPRDYGYTF	TGCAGTGCTAGAGACCCCCTGAGTTCAGACCCAAGGGACTATGGCTACACCTTC
TRBV12-3/TRBV12-4	few	TRBD2	TRBJ2-5	CASGGGREETQYF	TGTGCCTCGGGGGGGGGGCGCGAGGAGACCCAGTACTTC
TRBV7-2	few	TRBD1	TRBJ2-3	CASSSLWTGSDTQYF	TGTGCCAGCAGCTCCTTATGGACAGGGTCAGATACGCAGTATTTT
TRBV6-5	few	NA	TRBJ1-5	CASSYSTDQPQHF	TGTGCCAGCAGTTACTCGACAGATCAGCCCCAGCATTTT
TRBV13	NA	TRBD1	TRBJ2-1	CASSSYRGYNEGQFF	TGTGCCAGCAGCTCCTACAGGGGGTACAATGAAGGGCAGTTCTTC
TRBV20-1	few	TRBD1	TRBJ1-1	CSAREGGIEAFF	TGCAGTGCTAGAGAAGGGGGCATTGAAGCTTTCTTT
TRBV7-6	few	NA	TRBJ2-7	CASSPTAGPYEQYF	TGTGCCAGCAGCCCCACCGCGGGGCCCTACGAGCAGTACTTC
TRBV7-6	many	NA	TRBJ2-5	CASSTSAGYQETQYF	TGTGCCAGCAGCACCAGCGCGGGGTACCAAGAGACCCAGTACTTC
TRBV7-9	few	NA	TRBJ1-5	CASSSVGQPQHF	TGTGCCAGCAGCTCCGTGGGCCAGCCCCAGCATTTT
TRBV7-7	few	NA	TRBJ2-7	CASSLDVSEEQYF	TGTGCTAGCAGCTTAGATGTTAGCGAAGAGCAGTACTTC
TRBV14	few	NA	TRBJ2-7	CASSEAEEPGLEQYF	TGTGCCAGCAGCGAGGCCGAAGAACCAGGTCTAGAGCAGTACTTC
TRBV5-1	NA	TRBD1	TRBJ1-1	CASSSTGFSTEAFF	TGCGCCAGCAGCTCGACAGGGTTCTCCACTGAAGCTTTCTTT
TRBV15	once	TRBD1	TRBJ2-5	CATSDPGTERTQYF	TGTGCCACCAGCGACCCCGGGACAGAGCGGACCCAGTACTTC
TRBV27	NA	NA	TRBJ2-7	CASTHRGPIDEQYF	TGTGCCAGCACACACCGGGGGCCGATTGACGAGCAGTACTTC
TRBV6-2/TRBV6-3	few	TRBD1	TRBJ2-7	CAIRQGVHEQYF	TGTGCCATCAGACAGGGAGTCCACGAGCAGTACTTC
TRBV12-3/TRBV12-4	NA	NA	TRBJ1-1	CASSPPKGMNTEAFF	TGTGCCAGCAGTCCCCCCAAGGGCATGAACACTGAAGCTTTCTTT
TRBV24-1	few	NA	TRBJ2-5	CATSALDGQETQYF	TGTGCCACCAGTGCCCTGGACGGTCAAGAGACCCAGTACTTC
TRBV6-1	many	NA	TRBJ2-6	CASSEGTGANVLTF	TGTGCCAGCAGTGAAGGCACTGGGGCCAACGTCCTGACTTTC
TRBV7-9	few	TRBD1	TRBJ1-3	CASSSTDGTASGNTIYF	TGTGCCAGCAGCTCAACGGACGGGACAGCCTCTGGAAACACCATATATTTT
TRBV12-3/TRBV12-4	few	TRBD1	TRBJ2-3	CASSSSGTGGDTQYF	TGTGCCAGCAGTTCTTCCGGGACAGGGGGAGATACGCAGTATTTT
TRBV20-1	few	NA	TRBJ2-1	CSARARDSSYNEQFF	TGCAGTGCTAGAGCCCGGGACTCCTCCTACAATGAGCAGTTCTTC
TRBV5-4	NA	NA	TRBJ2-3	CASSPERLWTTDTQYF	TGTGCCAGCAGCCCGGAGAGGTTGTGGACTACAGATACGCAGTATTTT
TRBV7-9	few	TRBD1	TRBJ2-1	CASSHRDRAYNEQFF	TGTGCCAGCAGCCACCGGGACAGGGCCTACAATGAGCAGTTCTTC
TRBV6-5	NA	TRBD2	TRBJ2-3	CASIINLAGKTDTQYF	TGTGCCAGCATCATTAACCTAGCGGGAAAGACAGATACGCAGTATTTT
TRBV7-9	few	NA	TRBJ2-1	CASSSGGHDGDEQFF	TGTGCCAGCAGCTCCGGGGGGCACGACGGAGATGAGCAGTTCTTC
TRBV7-9	many	TRBD2	TRBJ2-1	CASSPRQREGRGEQFF	TGTGCCAGCAGCCCACGGCAGCGGGAGGGTAGAGGTGAGCAGTTCTTC
TRBV20-1	few	NA	TRBJ2-1	CSARPQSRGNEQFF	TGCAGTGCTCGCCCTCAAAGCCGAGGGAATGAGCAGTTCTTC
TRBV7-3	many	TRBD1	TRBJ1-1	CASSTGGMGTEAFF	TGTGCCAGCAGTACAGGGGGAATGGGGACTGAAGCTTTCTTT
TRBV6-5	few	TRBD2	TRBJ2-7	CASVSGGSYEQYF	TGTGCCAGCGTATCGGGAGGTTCCTACGAGCAGTACTTC
TRBV5-1	few	NA	TRBJ2-1	CASSTDAYNEQFF	TGCGCCAGCAGCACTGACGCTTACAATGAGCAGTTCTTC
TRBV27	few	TRBD2	TRBJ2-7	CASSSGTGGIKQYF	TGTGCCAGCAGTTCAGGGACGGGGGGAATCAAGCAGTACTTC
TRBV9	few	NA	TRBJ2-2	CASSASSTGELFF	TGTGCCAGCAGCGCTAGTAGCACCGGGGAGCTGTTTTTT
TRBV6-2/TRBV6-3	few	NA	TRBJ1-4	CASKRDEATNEKLFF	TGTGCCAGCAAGAGGGACGAAGCAACTAATGAAAAACTGTTTTTT
TRBV4-2	NA	NA	TRBJ1-1	CASSPRTGAEAFF	TGTGCCAGCAGCCCAAGGACGGGGGCTGAAGCTTTCTTT
TRBV7-6	NA	NA	TRBJ2-1	CASSSTYNEQFF	TGTGCCAGCAGCTCGACATACAATGAGCAGTTCTTC
TRBV4-1	NA	TRBD2	TRBJ2-3	CASSPGLAGGPMDTQYF	TGCGCCAGCAGCCCTGGACTAGCGGGGGGGCCGATGGATACGCAGTATTTT
TRBV9	NA	NA	TRBJ2-1	CASSVQDSYNEQFF	TGTGCCAGCAGCGTCCAGGACAGCTACAATGAGCAGTTCTTC
TRBV30	few	TRBD1	TRBJ2-3	CAWSLGTGVGDTQYF	TGTGCCTGGAGTCTCGGGACAGGGGTTGGAGATACGCAGTATTTT
TRBV2	large	NA	TRBJ2-7	CASSGGVSYEQYF	TGTGCCAGCAGCGGAGGGGTCTCTTACGAGCAGTACTTC
TRBV20-1	few	NA	TRBJ2-2	CSAKGDTGELFF	TGCAGTGCTAAAGGGGATACCGGGGAGCTGTTTTTT
TRBV6-5	many	NA	TRBJ1-1	CASREGLLNTEAFF	TGTGCCAGCAGGGAAGGACTCCTGAACACTGAAGCTTTCTTT
TRBV7-2	few	TRBD2	TRBJ2-1	CASSLWGGLAGGSSYNEQFF	TGTGCCAGCAGCTTATGGGGGGGACTAGCGGGAGGTAGCTCCTACAATGAGCAGTTCTTC
TRBV15	NA	TRBD1	TRBJ1-1	CATSRVQGATEAFF	TGTGCCACCAGCAGAGTGCAGGGGGCCACTGAAGCTTTCTTT
TRBV19	NA	TRBD1	TRBJ2-1	CASRQGARFEQFF	TGTGCCAGCAGACAGGGGGCGCGGTTCGAGCAGTTCTTC
TRBV9	NA	TRBD2	TRBJ2-3	CASSVGLAYSTDTQYF	TGTGCCAGCAGCGTTGGACTAGCGTACAGCACAGATACGCAGTATTTT
TRBV11-2	few	NA	TRBJ2-1	CASSLVASDEQFF	TGTGCCAGCAGCTTAGTCGCTAGCGATGAGCAGTTCTTC